A single sample is the source of the 9 T cell receptor beta chains below, sequenced in a study of beta chain features in type 1 diabetes. Study results and caveats: Patients with Type 1 diabetes showed moderately but significantly shorter TCRB CDR3s in all four CD4+ subsets.

What these receptors recognize is not known. Since all of the isolated RNA was reverse transcribed, expressed TCRB transcripts were what got sequenced. Profiled with immunoSEQ multiplex PCR; TCRdb holds only in-frame clones, not every one. This table has 300,000 to 350,000 clones, 9.3% appearing once. The sample comprised central memory CD4+ T cells from blood. Receptors originate from a man aged 30 to 39 with type 1 diabetes.

The rearrangement joins TRBV6-6 to TRBJ2-7, with unresolved D. Trimming pared 0 bases from V and 0 bases from J, leaving 3 bases between. Germline V gene data show CDR1 as MNHNY and CDR2 as SVGAGI (reference sequence). This CDR3 spans 13 amino acids. CDR3 region: CASSYSGSYEQYF. The CDR3 DNA reads as TGTGCCAGCAGTTACTCTGGCTCCTACGAGCAGTACTTC.

The rearrangement joins TRBV29-1 to TRBJ2-3, with D possibly being TRBD1 or TRBD2 (5 bases each). CDR3 length: 14 amino acids. The V and J ends lost 4 bases and 6 bases respectively, with 17 bases between them. Germline values: CDR1 SQVTM, CDR2 ANQGSEA. CDR3 nucleotide sequence: TGCAGCGTTGGGCGAGGGGACCCCATGGATACGCAGTATTTT. Protein sequence: CSVGRGDPMDTQYF.

This clone was seen a few times. The J gene is TRBJ2-7, the V gene TRBV9; tentatively, D is TRBD2 (5 bases). This CDR3 region has 16 residues. V was shortened by 1 base and J by 2 bases, with 16 bases between the two germline ends. Per germline, CDR1 SGDLS and CDR2 YYNGEE. The CDR3 region is CASSVSEGSGTYEQYF. CDR3 nucleotides: TGTGCCAGCAGCGTATCAGAGGGTTCTGGCACCTACGAGCAGTACTTC.

The chain has TRBV6-5 and TRBJ1-6, with D hard to call. This CDR3 has 13 amino acids. Germline V lookup: CDR1 MNHEY, CDR2 SVGAGI. With 4 bases removed from V and 7 bases from J, the gap between germline ends came to 8 bases. CDR3 bases: TGTGCCAGCAGTTTGTGGGAGAATTCACCCCTCCACTTT. Protein: CASSLWENSPLHF.

This clone was counted at least ten times. The chain joins TRBV28 to TRBJ2-5; 9 nucleotides align to TRBD1. This CDR3 region has 15 residues. J lost 4 bases, V lost 5 bases, and 8 bases had no gene match. Germline V gene data show CDR1 as MDHEN and CDR2 as SYDVKM. CDR3 protein: CASSAPGQGSETQYF. The CDR3 DNA reads as TGTGCCAGCAGTGCACCGGGACAGGGCTCAGAGACCCAGTACTTC. The full variable domain, in which reference TRBV28 and TRBJ2-5 provide the parts outside the CDR3, is DVKVTQSSRYLVKRTGEKVFLECVQDMDHENMFWYRQDPGLGLRLIYFSYDVKMKEKGDIPEGYSVSREKKERFSLILESASTNQTSMYLCASSAPGQGSETQYFGPGTRLLVL.

This clone was counted a few times. The gene calls are TRBV28 and TRBJ1-1; D is ambiguous. This CDR3 region has 12 residues. Trimming cost V 5 bases and J 5 bases, with 9 bases left between them. Germline CDR1 MDHEN, CDR2 SYDVKM. CDR3: CASSLKRTEAFF. The CDR3 DNA is TGTGCCAGCAGTCTGAAAAGGACTGAAGCTTTCTTT.

The CDR3: CASSSHTGADTQYF. DNA for the CDR3: TGTGCCAGCAGTTCGCACACAGGTGCAGATACGCAGTATTTT. This chain connects TRBV6-6 to TRBJ2-3; D is possibly TRBD1 (5 bases). Germline V gene lookup returns CDR1 MNHNY and CDR2 SVGAGI (reference sequence). The V and J ends lost 4 bases and 4 bases respectively, with 12 bases between them. This CDR3 has 14 residues.

The CDR3 loop is CASSPQGNSPLHF. The CDR3 DNA reads as TGTGCCAGCTCACCACAGGGGAATTCACCCCTCCACTTT. The chain is built from TRBV18 and TRBJ1-6; D is perhaps TRBD1 (5 bases). The CDR3 is 13 residues long. From germline, CDR1 is KGHSH and CDR2 LQKENI. The germline V and J ends were trimmed by 1 base and 7 bases, with 5 bases remaining between them.

V and J are TRBV30 and TRBJ1-6; no firm D call. V was shortened by 4 bases and J by 6 bases, with 7 bases between the two germline ends. Germline V CDR1 and CDR2: GTSNPN, SVGIG (reference sequence). The CDR3 sequence is 12 residues long. The CDR3 loop reads CAWTTANSPLHF. CDR3 nucleotide sequence: TGTGCCTGGACTACAGCTAATTCACCCCTCCACTTT. The full variable domain, with the rest looked up from reference TRBV30 and TRBJ1-6, is SQTIHQWPATLVQPVGSPLSLECTVEGTSNPNLYWYRQAAGRGLQLLFYSVGIGQISSEVPQNLSASRPQDRQFILSSKKLLLSDSGFYLCAWTTANSPLHFGNGTRLTVT.